This TCR beta chain was documented in a study of CD8 T cells in Susac syndrome. Whole-study findings and limits: Detection of Susac-specific public clones gave 15 to 20 in total CD8+ repertoires and about five in CD8+ TEMRA repertoires.

As regards this clonotype: Its target is not known.

The CDR3 is made up of 13 amino acids. V shed 1 base and J shed 5 bases, with 9 bases lying between them. Germline-derived CDR1 and CDR2 are MDHEN and SYDVKM. cDNA came from about 0.46 to 1 ug RNA primed by random hexamers. By means of immunoSEQ multiplex PCR, TCR beta CDR3 spanning 54 Vbeta and 13 Jbeta underwent amplification. TCRdb independently ran MiXCR on the immunoSEQ multiplex PCR reads; one entry per CDR3 protein. The repertoire includes more than 150,000 distinct CDR3 sequences, roughly 94% of them detected once, and 0.15% to 0.2% sits in the top ten. The rearrangement joins TRBV28 to TRBJ2-7, with D possibly matching TRBD2 (6 bases). This clonotype was obtained from a human donor with Susac syndrome. Sequenced input: CD8+ T cells from PBMCs. The DNA of the CDR3 is TGTGCCAGCAGTTTATTCGCTAGCGACGAGCAGTACTTC. Amino acids: CASSLFASDEQYF.